The TCR beta chain described here comes from a study of T cell responses to AZD1222 COVID-19 vaccine. Only in-frame clones appear in the TCRdb table, and some are missing; sequencing was by immunoSEQ multiplex PCR. The sample has roughly 120,000 clones; around 90% are singletons. The CDR3 runs to 14 residues. Germline values: CDR1 LGHDT, CDR2 YNNKEL (reference sequence). The V segment lost 4 bases and the J segment 10 bases; nucleotides outside the gene matches: 5. The sample consisted of peripheral blood, taken on day 0 of AZD1222 vaccination. The J gene is TRBJ1-6, the V gene TRBV3-1 (or the pseudogene TRBV3-2), with TRBD1 identical over 9 bases. The receptor comes from an adult in good health. The CDR3 region has the DNA TGTGCCAGCAGCCCACAGGGGGCCGAATCACCCCTCCACTTT. This sequence encodes CASSPQGAESPLHF.